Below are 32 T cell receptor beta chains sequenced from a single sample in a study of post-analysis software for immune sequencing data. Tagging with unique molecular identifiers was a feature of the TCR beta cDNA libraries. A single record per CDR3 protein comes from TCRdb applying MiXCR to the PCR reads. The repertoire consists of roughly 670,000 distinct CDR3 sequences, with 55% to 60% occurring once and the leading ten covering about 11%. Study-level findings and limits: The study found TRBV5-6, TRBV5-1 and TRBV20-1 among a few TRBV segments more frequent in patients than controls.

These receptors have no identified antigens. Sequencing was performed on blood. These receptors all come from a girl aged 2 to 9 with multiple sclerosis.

For the CDR3, the DNA is TGCAGTGCTAGAGCGCCGGACAGGGGATGGGCAGATACGCAGTATTTT. Protein sequence: CSARAPDRGWADTQYF. The chain has TRBV20-1 and TRBJ2-3, with TRBD1 matching over 9 bases. The germline V gene encodes CDR1 DFQATT and CDR2 SNEGSKA (reference sequence). Trimming took 1 base from V and 4 from J; bases not matched to a gene: 9. The CDR3 sequence is 16 residues long.

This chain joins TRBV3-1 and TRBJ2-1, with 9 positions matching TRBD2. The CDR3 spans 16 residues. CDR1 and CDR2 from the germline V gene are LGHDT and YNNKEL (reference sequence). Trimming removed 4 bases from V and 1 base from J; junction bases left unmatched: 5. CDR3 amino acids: CASSPGGGVSYNEQFF. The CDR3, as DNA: TGTGCCAGCAGCCCCGGCGGGGGGGTATCCTACAATGAGCAGTTCTTC.

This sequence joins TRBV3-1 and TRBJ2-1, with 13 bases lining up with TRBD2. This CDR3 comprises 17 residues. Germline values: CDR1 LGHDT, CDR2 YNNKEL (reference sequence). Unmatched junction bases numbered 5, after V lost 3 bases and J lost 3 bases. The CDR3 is CASSHWTSGSSYNEQFF. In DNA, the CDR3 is TGTGCCAGCAGCCACTGGACTAGCGGGAGTAGCTACAATGAGCAGTTCTTC.

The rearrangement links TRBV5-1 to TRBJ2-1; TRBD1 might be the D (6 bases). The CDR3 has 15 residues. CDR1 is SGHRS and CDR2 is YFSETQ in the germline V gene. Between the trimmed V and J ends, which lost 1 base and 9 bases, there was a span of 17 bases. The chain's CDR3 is CASSLNPGDNTEQFF. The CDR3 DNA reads TGCGCCAGCAGCTTGAATCCAGGGGATAATACTGAGCAGTTCTTC.

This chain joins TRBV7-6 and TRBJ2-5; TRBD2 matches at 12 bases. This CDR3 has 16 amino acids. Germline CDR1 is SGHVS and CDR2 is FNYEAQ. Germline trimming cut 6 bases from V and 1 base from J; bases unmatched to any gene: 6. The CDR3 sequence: CASRMRLAGAQETQYF. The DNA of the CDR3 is TGTGCCAGCAGGATGAGACTAGCGGGGGCCCAAGAGACCCAGTACTTC.

Written as DNA, the CDR3 is TGTGCCAGCAGCCGGATCTACAATGAGCAGTTCTTC. Translation: CASSRIYNEQFF. The chain is built from TRBV12-3 or TRBV12-4 and TRBJ2-1; no clear D gene. Deletions cut 6 bases from V and 3 bases from J, with 6 bases between. This CDR3 region has 12 residues.

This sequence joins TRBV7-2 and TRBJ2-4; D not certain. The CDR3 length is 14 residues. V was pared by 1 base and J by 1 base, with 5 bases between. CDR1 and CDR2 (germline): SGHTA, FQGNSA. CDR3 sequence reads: CASSLGSAKNIQYF. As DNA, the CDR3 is TGTGCCAGCAGCTTAGGTTCGGCCAAAAACATTCAGTACTTC.

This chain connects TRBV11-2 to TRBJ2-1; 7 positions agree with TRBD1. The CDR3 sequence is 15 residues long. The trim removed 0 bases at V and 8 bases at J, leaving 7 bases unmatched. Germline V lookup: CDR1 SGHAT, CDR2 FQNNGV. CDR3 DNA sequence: TGTGCCAGCAGCTTAGAGGGAACAGGGGCTTATGAGCAGTTCTTC. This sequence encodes CASSLEGTGAYEQFF.

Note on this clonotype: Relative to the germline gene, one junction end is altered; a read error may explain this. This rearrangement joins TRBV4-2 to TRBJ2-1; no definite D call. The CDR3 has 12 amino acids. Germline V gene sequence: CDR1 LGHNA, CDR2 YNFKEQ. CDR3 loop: CSSSQVGNEQFF. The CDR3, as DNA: TGTTCCAGCAGCCAAGTCGGCAATGAGCAGTTCTTC.

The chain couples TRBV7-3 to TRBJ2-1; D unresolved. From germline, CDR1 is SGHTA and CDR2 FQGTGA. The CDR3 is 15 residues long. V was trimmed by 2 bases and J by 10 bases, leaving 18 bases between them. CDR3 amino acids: CASSLGTGPKEEQFF. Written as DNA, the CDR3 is TGTGCCAGCAGCTTAGGTACCGGGCCTAAAGAGGAGCAGTTCTTC.

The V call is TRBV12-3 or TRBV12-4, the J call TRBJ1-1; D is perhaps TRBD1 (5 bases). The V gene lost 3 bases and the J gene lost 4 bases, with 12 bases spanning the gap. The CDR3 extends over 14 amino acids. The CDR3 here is CASSLQGSATEAFF. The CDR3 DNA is TGTGCCAGCAGTTTGCAGGGTTCGGCCACTGAAGCTTTCTTT.

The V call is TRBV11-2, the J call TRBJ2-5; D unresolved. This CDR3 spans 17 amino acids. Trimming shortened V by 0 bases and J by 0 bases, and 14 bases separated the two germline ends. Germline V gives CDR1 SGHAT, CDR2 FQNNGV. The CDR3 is CASSLDDRAKNQETQYF. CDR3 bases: TGTGCCAGCAGCTTAGATGACCGGGCAAAGAACCAAGAGACCCAGTACTTC. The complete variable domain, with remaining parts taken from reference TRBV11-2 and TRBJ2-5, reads EAGVAQSPRYKIIEKRQSVAFWCNPISGHATLYWYQQILGQGPKLLIQFQNNGVVDDSQLPKDRFSAERLKGVDSTLKIQPAKLEDSAVYLCASSLDDRAKNQETQYFGPGTRLLVL.

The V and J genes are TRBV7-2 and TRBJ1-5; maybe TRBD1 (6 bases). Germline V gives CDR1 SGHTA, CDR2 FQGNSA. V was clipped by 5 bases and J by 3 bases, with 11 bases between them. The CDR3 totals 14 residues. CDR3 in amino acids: CASSATGYNQPQHF. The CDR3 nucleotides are TGTGCCAGCAGCGCCACAGGGTACAATCAGCCCCAGCATTTT.

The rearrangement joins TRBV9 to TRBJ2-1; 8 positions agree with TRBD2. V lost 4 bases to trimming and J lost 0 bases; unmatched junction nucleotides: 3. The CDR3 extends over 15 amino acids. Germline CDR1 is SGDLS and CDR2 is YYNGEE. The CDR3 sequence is CASSIAGNSYNEQFF. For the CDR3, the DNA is TGTGCCAGCAGCATAGCGGGAAACTCCTACAATGAGCAGTTCTTC.

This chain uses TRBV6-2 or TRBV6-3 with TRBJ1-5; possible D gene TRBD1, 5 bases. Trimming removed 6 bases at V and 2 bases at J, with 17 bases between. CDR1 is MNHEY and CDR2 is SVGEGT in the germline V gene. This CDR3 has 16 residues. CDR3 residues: CASRPPGGVGNQPQHF. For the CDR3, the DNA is TGTGCCAGCAGACCTCCCGGGGGGGTAGGCAATCAGCCCCAGCATTTT.

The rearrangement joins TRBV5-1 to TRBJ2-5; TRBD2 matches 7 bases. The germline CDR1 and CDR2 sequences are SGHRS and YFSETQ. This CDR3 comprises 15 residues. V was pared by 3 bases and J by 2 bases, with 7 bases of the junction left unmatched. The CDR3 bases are TGCGCCAGCAGCTGGGAGGGCAGGGAACAAGAGACCCAGTACTTC. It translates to CASSWEGREQETQYF.

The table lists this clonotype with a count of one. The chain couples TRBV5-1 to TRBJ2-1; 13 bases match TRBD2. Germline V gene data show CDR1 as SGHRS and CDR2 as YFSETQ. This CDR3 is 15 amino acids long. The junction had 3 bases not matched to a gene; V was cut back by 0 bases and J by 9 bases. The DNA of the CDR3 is TGCGCCAGCAGCTTGGGGACTAGCGGGAGTGCTGAGCAGTTCTTC. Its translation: CASSLGTSGSAEQFF.

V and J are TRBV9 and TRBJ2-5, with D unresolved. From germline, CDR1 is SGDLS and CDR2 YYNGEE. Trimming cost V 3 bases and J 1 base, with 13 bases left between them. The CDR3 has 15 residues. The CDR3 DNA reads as TGTGCCAGCAGCGCCCGTGGGGTCACCCAAGAGACCCAGTACTTC. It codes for CASSARGVTQETQYF.

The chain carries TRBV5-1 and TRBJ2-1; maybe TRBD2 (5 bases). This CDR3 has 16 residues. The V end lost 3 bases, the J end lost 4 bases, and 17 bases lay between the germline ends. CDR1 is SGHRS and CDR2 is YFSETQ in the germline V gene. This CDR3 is CASSSRENAQYNEQFF. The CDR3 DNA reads TGCGCCAGCAGCTCCCGGGAAAACGCACAGTACAATGAGCAGTTCTTC.

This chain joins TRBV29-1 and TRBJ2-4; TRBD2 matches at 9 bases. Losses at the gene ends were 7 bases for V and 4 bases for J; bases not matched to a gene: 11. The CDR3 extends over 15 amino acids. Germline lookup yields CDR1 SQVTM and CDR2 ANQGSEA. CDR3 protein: CSASQTSGFKNIQYF. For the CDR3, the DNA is TGCAGCGCCTCTCAGACTAGCGGATTTAAAAACATTCAGTACTTC.

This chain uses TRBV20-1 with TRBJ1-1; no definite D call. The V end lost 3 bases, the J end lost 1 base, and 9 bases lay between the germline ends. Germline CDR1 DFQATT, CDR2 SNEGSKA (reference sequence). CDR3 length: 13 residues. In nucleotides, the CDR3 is TGCAGTGCTAGGGGGTCTCCGAACACTGAAGCTTTCTTT. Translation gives CSARGSPNTEAFF.

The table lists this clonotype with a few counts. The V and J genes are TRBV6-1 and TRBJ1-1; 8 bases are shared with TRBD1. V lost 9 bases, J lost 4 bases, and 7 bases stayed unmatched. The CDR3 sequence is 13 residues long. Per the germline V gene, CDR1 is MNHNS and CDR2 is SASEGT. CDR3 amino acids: CASNGQGGTEAFF. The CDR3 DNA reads TGTGCCAGTAACGGACAGGGAGGCACTGAAGCTTTCTTT.

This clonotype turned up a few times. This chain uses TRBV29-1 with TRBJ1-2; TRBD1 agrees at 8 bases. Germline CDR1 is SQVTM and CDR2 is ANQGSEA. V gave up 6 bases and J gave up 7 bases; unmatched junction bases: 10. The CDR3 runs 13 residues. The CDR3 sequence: CSVQDRENTGYTF. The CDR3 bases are TGCAGCGTCCAGGACAGGGAGAACACTGGCTACACCTTC.

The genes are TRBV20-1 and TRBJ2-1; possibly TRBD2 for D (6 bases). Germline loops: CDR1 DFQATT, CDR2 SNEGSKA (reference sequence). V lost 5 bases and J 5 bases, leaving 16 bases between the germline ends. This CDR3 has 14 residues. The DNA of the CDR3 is TGCAGTGCTCCCCCCGGAGGGGTCGACAATGAGCAGTTCTTC. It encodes CSAPPGGVDNEQFF.

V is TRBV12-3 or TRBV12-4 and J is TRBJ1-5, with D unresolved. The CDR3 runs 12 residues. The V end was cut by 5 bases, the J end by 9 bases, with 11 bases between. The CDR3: CASSDLRWPQHF. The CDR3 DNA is TGTGCCAGCAGTGATTTAAGGTGGCCCCAGCATTTT.

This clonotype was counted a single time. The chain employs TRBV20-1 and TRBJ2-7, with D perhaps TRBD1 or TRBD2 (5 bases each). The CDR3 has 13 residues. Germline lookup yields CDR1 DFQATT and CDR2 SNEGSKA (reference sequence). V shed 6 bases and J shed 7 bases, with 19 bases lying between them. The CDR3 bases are TGCAGTGCAGCAACCGGGGCTGAGTGGGAGCAGTACTTC. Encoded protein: CSAATGAEWEQYF.

CDR3 protein: CAISESIAGGSGANVLTF. The CDR3 DNA follows: TGTGCCATCAGTGAGTCGATAGCAGGGGGATCTGGGGCCAACGTCCTGACTTTC. The chain joins TRBV10-3 to TRBJ2-6, with 7 bases fitting TRBD1. Trimming cost V 0 bases and J 1 base; bases outside gene matches: 6. This CDR3 has 18 residues. Germline CDR1 reads ENHRY; CDR2 reads SYGVKD.

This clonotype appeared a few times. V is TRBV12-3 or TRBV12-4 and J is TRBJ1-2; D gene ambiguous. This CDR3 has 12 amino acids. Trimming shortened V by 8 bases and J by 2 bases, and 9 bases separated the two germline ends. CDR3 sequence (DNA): TGTGCCAGCGCAGTCTTGAACTATGGCTACACCTTC. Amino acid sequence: CASAVLNYGYTF.

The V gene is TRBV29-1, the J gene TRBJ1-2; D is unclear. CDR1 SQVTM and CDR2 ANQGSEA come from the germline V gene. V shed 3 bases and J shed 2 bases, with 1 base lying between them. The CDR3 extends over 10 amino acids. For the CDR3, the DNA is TGCAGCGTTGAGAACTATGGCTACACCTTC. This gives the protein CSVENYGYTF.

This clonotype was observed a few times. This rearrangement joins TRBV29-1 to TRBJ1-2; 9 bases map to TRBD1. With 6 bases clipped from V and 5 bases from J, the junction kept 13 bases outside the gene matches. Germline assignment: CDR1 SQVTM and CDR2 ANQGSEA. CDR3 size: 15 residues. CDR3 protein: CSVQDRGLYPYGYTF. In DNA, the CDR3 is TGCAGCGTACAGGACAGGGGCCTTTACCCATATGGCTACACCTTC.

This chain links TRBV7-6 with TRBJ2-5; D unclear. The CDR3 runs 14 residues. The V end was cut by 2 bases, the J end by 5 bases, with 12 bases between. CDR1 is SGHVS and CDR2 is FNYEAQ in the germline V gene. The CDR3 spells CASSLWKGKETQYF. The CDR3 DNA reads TGTGCCAGCAGCTTATGGAAGGGAAAGGAGACCCAGTACTTC.

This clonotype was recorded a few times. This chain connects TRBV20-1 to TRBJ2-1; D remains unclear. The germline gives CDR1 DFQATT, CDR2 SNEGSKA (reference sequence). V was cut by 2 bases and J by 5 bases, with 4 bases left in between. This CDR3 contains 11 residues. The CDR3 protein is CSARPNNEQFF. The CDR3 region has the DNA TGCAGTGCTAGACCTAACAATGAGCAGTTCTTC.